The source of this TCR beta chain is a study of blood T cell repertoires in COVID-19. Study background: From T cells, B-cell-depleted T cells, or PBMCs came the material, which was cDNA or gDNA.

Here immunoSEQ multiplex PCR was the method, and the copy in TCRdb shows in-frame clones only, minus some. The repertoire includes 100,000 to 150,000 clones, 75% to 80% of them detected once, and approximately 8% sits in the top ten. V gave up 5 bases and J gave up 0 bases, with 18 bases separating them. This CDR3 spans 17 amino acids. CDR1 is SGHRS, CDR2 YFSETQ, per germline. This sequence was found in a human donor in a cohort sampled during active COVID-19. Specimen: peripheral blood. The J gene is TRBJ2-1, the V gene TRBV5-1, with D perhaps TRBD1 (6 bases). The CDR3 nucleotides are TGCGCCAGCAGGGACAGCGTTAACCCGAGCTCCTACAATGAGCAGTTCTTC. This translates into CASRDSVNPSSYNEQFF.